Listed here are 17 T cell receptor beta chains from one sample, sequenced in a study of CD8 T cells in Susac syndrome. A quantity of about 0.5 to 1 ug RNA underwent reverse transcription using random hexamers. From the immunoSEQ multiplex PCR reads, TCRdb called clonotypes with MiXCR, one entry per CDR3 protein. The table lists around 170,000 distinct CDR3 sequences, approximately 95% of them singletons. Material: CD8+ T cells from PBMCs. These receptors all stem from a human donor with Susac syndrome.

This chain joins TRBV3-1 and TRBJ2-7; 9 bases fit TRBD2. V lost 8 bases, J lost 3 bases, and 11 bases stayed unmatched. CDR3 length equals 15 residues. Germline CDR1 is LGHDT and CDR2 is YNNKEL (reference sequence). As DNA, the CDR3 is TGTGCCAGCCGGGGTTCACTAGCGGGCCTCTACGAGCAGTACTTC. Its translation is CASRGSLAGLYEQYF.

The genes are TRBV7-9 and TRBJ2-5, with D possibly TRBD2 on 6 matching bases. The V and J ends lost 5 bases and 6 bases respectively, with 16 bases between them. CDR3 size: 14 residues. Per the germline V gene, CDR1 is SEHNR and CDR2 is FQNEAQ (reference sequence). As DNA, the CDR3 is TGTGCCAGCAGCGGGCCGGGACTGGGGCAGACCCAGTACTTC. Translation: CASSGPGLGQTQYF.

The chain links TRBV4-1 to TRBJ2-2; no clear D. Germline CDR1 reads MGHRA; CDR2 reads YSYEKL. The CDR3 has 17 residues. Deletions cut 1 base from V and 6 bases from J, with 18 bases between. The CDR3 DNA follows: TGCGCCAGCAGCCAAGGCTTTTTCCAGGTTGCCGCCGGGGAGCTGTTTTTT. Translating it yields CASSQGFFQVAAGELFF.

The V call is TRBV12-3 or TRBV12-4, the J call TRBJ1-1; D not resolved. CDR3 length: 13 amino acids. V was trimmed by 5 bases and J by 8 bases, leaving 15 bases between them. CDR3 sequence (DNA): TGTGCCAGCAGTCACGAGGACCTTTGGGAAGCTTTCTTT. It encodes CASSHEDLWEAFF.

The gene calls are TRBV5-6 and TRBJ2-1; weak D call: TRBD1 (6 bases). Trimming removed 0 bases from V and 9 bases from J, with 22 bases in between. CDR3 length: 17 residues. The V gene's germline CDR1 is SGHDT and CDR2 YYEEEE. CDR3 DNA sequence: TGTGCCAGCAGCTTGGCCGTCGGGACAAGTACTAGGGCTGAGCAGTTCTTC. The encoded protein is CASSLAVGTSTRAEQFF.

DNA for the CDR3: TGTGCCAGCAGCCAAGATGTTGATCCAGGGCACTACGAGCAGTACTTC. Its translation is CASSQDVDPGHYEQYF. The rearrangement joins TRBV4-2 to TRBJ2-7, with D possibly TRBD1 on 5 matching bases. Looked up from germline, CDR1 is LGHNA and CDR2 is YNFKEQ. With 0 bases removed from V and 3 bases from J, the gap between germline ends came to 15 bases. The CDR3 loop spans 16 amino acids.

This clonotype was observed once. The J gene is TRBJ2-5, the V gene TRBV7-2; D may be TRBD2 (5 bases). The CDR3 is made up of 14 amino acids. CDR1 is SGHTA and CDR2 is FQGNSA in the germline V gene. Trimming pared 5 bases from V and 1 base from J, leaving 11 bases between. CDR3 DNA: TGTGCCAGCAGCCCGCAGAGGGCCCAAGAGACCCAGTACTTC. Protein product: CASSPQRAQETQYF.

The chain joins TRBV20-1 to TRBJ2-3, with D possibly matching TRBD2 (5 bases). There are 15 residues in the CDR3. CDR1 and CDR2 (germline): DFQATT, SNEGSKA (reference sequence). V was clipped by 6 bases and J by 3 bases, with 19 bases between them. The CDR3 here is CSANPIGGSTDTQYF. DNA of the CDR3: TGCAGTGCGAACCCCATTGGTGGGAGTACAGATACGCAGTATTTT.

The gene calls are TRBV4-1 and TRBJ2-3; 11 bases agree with TRBD2. The germline V gene has CDR1 MGHRA and CDR2 YSYEKL. V was clipped by 1 base and J by 2 bases; unmatched bases: 5. The CDR3 length is 17 residues. The CDR3 is CASSQGSSGGPTDTQYF. For the CDR3, the DNA is TGCGCCAGCAGCCAAGGTTCTAGCGGGGGGCCCACAGATACGCAGTATTTT.

The V gene is TRBV11-2, the J gene TRBJ2-7, with D maybe TRBD2 (5 bases). The CDR3 is made up of 10 amino acids. The ends were cut back, 6 bases at V and 5 bases at J, with 5 bases in the middle. The germline gives CDR1 SGHAT, CDR2 FQNNGV. CDR3 in amino acids: CASRADEQYF. CDR3 coding DNA: TGTGCCAGCAGAGCGGACGAGCAGTACTTC.

The chain uses TRBV2 and TRBJ1-1; the match to TRBD1 covers 8 bases. Germline CDR1 and CDR2: SNHLY and FYNNEI. This CDR3 region has 14 residues. Trimming removed 3 bases from V and 6 bases from J; junction bases left unmatched: 6. The CDR3 here is CASSEVTGVPEAFF. The CDR3 nucleotides read TGTGCCAGCAGTGAGGTGACAGGGGTCCCTGAAGCTTTCTTT.

This chain uses TRBV5-1 with TRBJ1-2; no clear D. CDR3 size: 12 residues. Trimming pared 7 bases from V and 3 bases from J, leaving 10 bases between. CDR1 is SGHRS and CDR2 is YFSETQ in the germline V gene. This CDR3 is CASAEMDYGYTF. CDR3 DNA sequence: TGCGCCAGCGCAGAAATGGACTATGGCTACACCTTC.

The rearrangement links TRBV5-1 to TRBJ1-6; D call uncertain. The V gene's germline CDR1 is SGHRS and CDR2 YFSETQ. The CDR3 has 12 residues. Trimming shortened V by 0 bases and J by 8 bases, and 3 bases separated the two germline ends. This CDR3 is CASSLDDSPLHF. CDR3 DNA sequence: TGCGCCAGCAGCTTGGACGATTCACCCCTCCACTTT.

The J gene is TRBJ2-1, the V gene TRBV12-5, with 7 bases identical to TRBD1. J gave up 8 bases and V 6 bases, and 10 bases lay outside the gene matches. Germline loops: CDR1 LGHNT, CDR2 FRNRAP. The CDR3 covers 14 residues. In DNA form, the CDR3 reads TGTGCTAGTGGGAGACAGGGTCCTTCGTATGAGCAGTTCTTC. It translates to CASGRQGPSYEQFF.

V is TRBV9 and J is TRBJ2-4; D is ambiguous. Germline-derived CDR1 and CDR2 are SGDLS and YYNGEE. The CDR3 consists of 12 residues. Trimming pared 7 bases from V and 0 bases from J, leaving 5 bases between. This CDR3 reads CASSGAKNIQYF. CDR3 bases: TGTGCCAGCTCGGGAGCCAAAAACATTCAGTACTTC.

V and J are TRBV7-3 and TRBJ2-7, with 7 bases matching TRBD1. CDR1 SGHTA and CDR2 FQGTGA come from the germline V gene. The V gene end was trimmed by 5 bases and the J gene end by 6 bases; junction bases not matched to a gene: 7. The CDR3 extends over 13 amino acids. CDR3 bases: TGTGCCAGCAGCCGGACAGGCTCCACCGAGCAGTACTTC. Protein sequence: CASSRTGSTEQYF.

The chain employs TRBV6-2 or TRBV6-3 and TRBJ2-1; 12 bases match TRBD2. CDR1 MNHEY and CDR2 SVGEGT come from the germline V gene. J was trimmed by 11 bases and V by 10 bases; bases with no gene match: 9. The CDR3 sequence is 13 residues long. The CDR3 region has the DNA TGTGCCACTTCTAGCGGGAGGGGTCGCAAGCAGTTCTTC. Its translation is CATSSGRGRKQFF.